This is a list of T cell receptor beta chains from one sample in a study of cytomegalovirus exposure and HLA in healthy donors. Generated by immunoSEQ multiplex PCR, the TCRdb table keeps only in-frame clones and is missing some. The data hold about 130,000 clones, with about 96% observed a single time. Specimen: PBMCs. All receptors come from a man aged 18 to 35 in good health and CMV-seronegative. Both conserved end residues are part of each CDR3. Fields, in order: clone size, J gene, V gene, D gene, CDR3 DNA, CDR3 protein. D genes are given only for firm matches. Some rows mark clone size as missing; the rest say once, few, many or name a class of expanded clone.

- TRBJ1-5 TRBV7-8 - TGTGCCAGCAGCTTATGGGGGCGGCAGGAGGATCAGCCCCAGCATTTT CASSLWGRQEDQPQHF
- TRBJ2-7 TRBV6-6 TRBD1 TGTGCCACGGGGTGGGACAGTCGATCCTACGAGCAGTACTTC CATGWDSRSYEQYF
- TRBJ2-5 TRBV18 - TGTGCCAGCTCGCCACAGGGAGGAGAGACCCAGTACTTC CASSPQGGETQYF
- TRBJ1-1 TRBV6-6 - TGTGCCAGCCAGCGGGGCACGACGAACACTGAAGCTTTCTTT CASQRGTTNTEAFF
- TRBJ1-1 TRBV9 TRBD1 TGTGCCAGCAGCGAGGGGACAGGGGGCGAAGCTTTCTTT CASSEGTGGEAFF
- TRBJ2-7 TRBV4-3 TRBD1 TGCGCCAGCAGCCAAGATCAGGGGGACGAGCAGTACTTC CASSQDQGDEQYF
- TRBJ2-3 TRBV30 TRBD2 TGTGCCTGTCCGGGGACTAGCGGGTCCACAGATACGCAGTATTTT CACPGTSGSTDTQYF
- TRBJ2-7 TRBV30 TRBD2 TGTGCCTGGGGACTAGTATTTGCCTACGAGCAGTACTTC CAWGLVFAYEQYF
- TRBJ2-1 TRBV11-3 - TGTGCCAGCAGCTTAGAGATCGGTGACGGGAGGCAGTTCTTC CASSLEIGDGRQFF
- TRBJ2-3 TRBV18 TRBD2 TGTGCCAGCTCACCGGGACTAGCTGTAACTAGCACAGATACGCAGTATTTT CASSPGLAVTSTDTQYF
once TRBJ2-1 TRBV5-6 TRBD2 TGTGCCAGCACCCCGGTCCTAGCGGTCAACAATGAGCAGTTCTTC CASTPVLAVNNEQFF
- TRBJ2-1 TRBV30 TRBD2 TGTGCCTGGAGTGTACGGCGGGAGGGCTTAGGTGAGCAGTTCTTC CAWSVRREGLGEQFF
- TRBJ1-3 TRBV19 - TGTGCCAGTAGTATCCTCTTATCCGGAAACACCATATATTTT CASSILLSGNTIYF
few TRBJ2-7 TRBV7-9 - TGTGCCAGCAGCTTGGGCTCGTTGGCAGGGGGGTACGAGCAGTACTTC CASSLGSLAGGYEQYF
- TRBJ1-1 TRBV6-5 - TGTGCCAGCATAAGAACAGCTAACATGAACACTGAAGCTTTCTTT CASIRTANMNTEAFF
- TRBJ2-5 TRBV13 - TGTGCCAGCAGTCGCCGACAGGTTGAAGAGACCCAGTACTTC CASSRRQVEETQYF
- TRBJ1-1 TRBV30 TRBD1 TGTGCCTGGAACCAGGGGGCAAGGGCTGAAGCTTTCTTT CAWNQGARAEAFF
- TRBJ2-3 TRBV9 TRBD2 TGTGCCAGCAGCGAATTTAGCGGGATCGTAGATACGCAGTATTTT CASSEFSGIVDTQYF
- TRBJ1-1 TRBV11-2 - TGTGCCAGCAGCTCCCGTGGGGGAGGTGAGAACACTGAAGCTTTCTTT CASSSRGGGENTEAFF
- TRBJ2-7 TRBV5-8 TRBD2 TGTGCCAGCACCCTCGGTGAAGCGGGAAGTAACGAGCAGTACTTC CASTLGEAGSNEQYF
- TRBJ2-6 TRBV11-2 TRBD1 TGTGCCAGCAGCTTAACAGGGGCTGGGGCCAACGTCCTGACTTTC CASSLTGAGANVLTF
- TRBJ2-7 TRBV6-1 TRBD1 TGTGCCAGCAGTGCTGGGACAGGGGGCCCTCCCGTGTACTTC CASSAGTGGPPVYF
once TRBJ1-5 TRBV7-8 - TGTGCCAGCAGCCTAGAATCAGGCGGCAATCAGCCCCAGCATTTT CASSLESGGNQPQHF
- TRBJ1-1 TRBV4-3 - TGCGCCAGCAGCCAGACCACAGGGTGGGCGAACACTGAAGCTTTCTTT CASSQTTGWANTEAFF
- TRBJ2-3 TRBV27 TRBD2 TGTGCCAGCAGTTCAGTCGGACTAGCGGGAGCAGATACGCAGTATTTT CASSSVGLAGADTQYF
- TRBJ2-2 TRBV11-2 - TGTGCCAGCAGCTTAGGAAGGGGTGGGCTAGCGTACACCGGGGAGCTGTTTTTT CASSLGRGGLAYTGELFF
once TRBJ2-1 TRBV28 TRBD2 TGTGCCAGCAGACTAGCGGGAGTAACGGATGAGCAGTTCTTC CASRLAGVTDEQFF
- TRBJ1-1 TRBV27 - TGTGCCAGCAGTTGGGATAGGGGTGGCACTGAAGCTTTCTTT CASSWDRGGTEAFF
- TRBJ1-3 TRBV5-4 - TGTGCCAGCAGCTTTCGACTTCTTGGGCAGGGTGGAAACACCATATATTTT CASSFRLLGQGGNTIYF
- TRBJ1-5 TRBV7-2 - TGTGCCAGCAGCCCTTCAGGGAGCAATCAGCCCCAGCATTTT CASSPSGSNQPQHF
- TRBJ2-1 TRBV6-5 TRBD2 TGTGCCAGCAGTCCTAGCGGGGAGGCTGGCAATGAGCAGTTCTTC CASSPSGEAGNEQFF
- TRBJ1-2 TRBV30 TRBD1 TGTGCCTGGACCAAAACAGGGGCCAGCTATGGCTACACCTTC CAWTKTGASYGYTF
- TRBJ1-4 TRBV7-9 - TGTGCCAGCAGCTCCTGGACAGCAACTAATGAAAAACTGTTTTTT CASSSWTATNEKLFF
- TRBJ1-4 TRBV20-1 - TGCAGTGCTCCATCAAACCAGAATCTGTTTTTT CSAPSNQNLFF
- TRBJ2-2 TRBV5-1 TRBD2 TGCGCCAGCAGCTTGCAACTAGCGGGAGCCGGGGAGCTGTTTTTT CASSLQLAGAGELFF
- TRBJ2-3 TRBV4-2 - TGTGCCAGCAGCCAAGCCGCCTCGACGGGTCGCACAGATACGCAGTATTTT CASSQAASTGRTDTQYF
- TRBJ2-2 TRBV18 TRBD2 TGTGCCAGCTCACCCCGGGAGGCCAAGGGGGAGCTGTTTTTT CASSPREAKGELFF
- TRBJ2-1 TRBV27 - TGTGCCAGCATGACAGATTCCTACAATGAGCAGTTCTTC CASMTDSYNEQFF
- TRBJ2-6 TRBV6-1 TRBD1 TGTGCCAGCAGTGGAGGGGGCGGTGGGGCCAACGTCCTGACTTTC CASSGGGGGANVLTF
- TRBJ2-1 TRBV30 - TGTGCCTGGAACGCGGAATACAATGAGCAGTTCTTC CAWNAEYNEQFF
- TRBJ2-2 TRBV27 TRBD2 TGTGCCAGCACCTTGGGTCTAGCGGGAGGGGTCGGGGAGCTGTTTTTT CASTLGLAGGVGELFF
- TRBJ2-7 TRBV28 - TGTGCCAGCAGTTTATCAGGGGACGAGCAGTACTTC CASSLSGDEQYF
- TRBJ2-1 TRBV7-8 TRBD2 TGTGCCAGCAGCTTAGAAGGGACTAGCGTCTCCTACAATGAGCAGTTCTTC CASSLEGTSVSYNEQFF
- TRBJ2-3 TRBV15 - TGTGCCACCAGCAGGGACTACACAGATACGCAGTATTTT CATSRDYTDTQYF
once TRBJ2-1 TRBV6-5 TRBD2 TGTGCCAGCAGTTTCAGCGGGAGTATGTACAATGAGCAGTTCTTC CASSFSGSMYNEQFF
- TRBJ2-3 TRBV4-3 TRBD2 TGCGCCAGCAGCCAGCTACCCCCCGGGACTAGCTCGACAGATACGCAGTATTTT CASSQLPPGTSSTDTQYF
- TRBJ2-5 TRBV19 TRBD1 TGTGCCAGTAGTATCGGACAGGCCCCGAGGGGGGAGACCCAGTACTTC CASSIGQAPRGETQYF
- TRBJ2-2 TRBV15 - TGTGCCACCAGCAGAGACTCGTCCGATTTCTATTATAACACCGGGGAGCTGTTTTTT CATSRDSSDFYYNTGELFF
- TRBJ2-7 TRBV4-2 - TGTGCCAGCAGCCAAGAGATTAGCGAAGCGGTCTACGAGCAGTACTTC CASSQEISEAVYEQYF
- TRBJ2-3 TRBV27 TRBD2 TGTGCCAGCAGTCCTAGGACTAGCGGGTACACAGATACGCAGTATTTT CASSPRTSGYTDTQYF
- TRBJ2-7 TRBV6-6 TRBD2 TGTGCCAGCAGGTCCTCAGGACTAGCGGGAGGGTACGAGCAGTACTTC CASRSSGLAGGYEQYF
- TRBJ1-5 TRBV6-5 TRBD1 TGTGCCAGCAGGGGACAGGGGGCGAGTACCCAGCATTTT CASRGQGASTQHF